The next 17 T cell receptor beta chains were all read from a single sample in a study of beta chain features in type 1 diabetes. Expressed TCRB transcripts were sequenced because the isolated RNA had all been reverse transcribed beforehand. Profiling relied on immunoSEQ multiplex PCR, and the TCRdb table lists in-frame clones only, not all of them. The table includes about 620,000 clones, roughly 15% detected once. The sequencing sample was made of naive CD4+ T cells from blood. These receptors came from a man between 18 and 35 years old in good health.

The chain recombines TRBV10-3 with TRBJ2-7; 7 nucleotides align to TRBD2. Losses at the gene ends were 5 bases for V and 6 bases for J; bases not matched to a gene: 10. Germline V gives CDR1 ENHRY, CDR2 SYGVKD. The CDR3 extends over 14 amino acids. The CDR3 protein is CAISIRGTISEQYF. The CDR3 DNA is TGTGCCATCAGTATTCGAGGGACTATCAGCGAGCAGTACTTC.

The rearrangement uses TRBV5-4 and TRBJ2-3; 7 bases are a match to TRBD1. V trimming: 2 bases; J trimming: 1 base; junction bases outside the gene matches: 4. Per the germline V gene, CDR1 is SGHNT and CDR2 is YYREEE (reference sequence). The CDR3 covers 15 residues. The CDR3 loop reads CASSFLGTGTDTQYF. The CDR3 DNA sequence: TGTGCCAGCAGCTTCCTAGGGACAGGCACAGATACGCAGTATTTT.

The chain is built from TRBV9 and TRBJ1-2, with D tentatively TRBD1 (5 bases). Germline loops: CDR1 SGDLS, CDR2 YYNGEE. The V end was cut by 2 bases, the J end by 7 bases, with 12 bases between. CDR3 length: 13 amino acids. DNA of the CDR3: TGTGCCAGCAGCGTTAGTGGGGGAACTGGCTACACCTTC. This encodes CASSVSGGTGYTF. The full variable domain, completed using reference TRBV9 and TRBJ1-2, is DSGVTQTPKHLITATGQRVTLRCSPRSGDLSVYWYQQSLDQGLQFLIQYYNGEERAKGNILERFSAQQFPDLHSELNLSSLELGDSALYFCASSVSGGTGYTFGSGTRLTVV.

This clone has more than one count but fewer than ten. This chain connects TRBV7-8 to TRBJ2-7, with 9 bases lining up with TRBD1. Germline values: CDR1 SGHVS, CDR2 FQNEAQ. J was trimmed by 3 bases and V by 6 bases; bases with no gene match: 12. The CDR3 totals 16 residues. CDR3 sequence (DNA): TGTGCCAGCAGTACCCCCCGGGACAGGGATTTCTACGAGCAGTACTTC. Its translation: CASSTPRDRDFYEQYF.

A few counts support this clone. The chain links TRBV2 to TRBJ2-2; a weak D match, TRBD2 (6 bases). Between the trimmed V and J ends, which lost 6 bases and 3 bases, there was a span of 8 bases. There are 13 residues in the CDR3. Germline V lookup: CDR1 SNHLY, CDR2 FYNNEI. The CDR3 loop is CASRTSDTGELFF. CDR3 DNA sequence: TGTGCCAGCAGGACTAGTGACACCGGGGAGCTGTTTTTT.

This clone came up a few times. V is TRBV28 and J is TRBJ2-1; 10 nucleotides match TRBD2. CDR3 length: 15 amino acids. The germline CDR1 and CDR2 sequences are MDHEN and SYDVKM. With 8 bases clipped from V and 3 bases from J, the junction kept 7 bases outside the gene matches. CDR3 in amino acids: CASSWTSGVYNEQFF. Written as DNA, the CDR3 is TGTGCCAGCTCCTGGACTAGCGGAGTCTACAATGAGCAGTTCTTC.

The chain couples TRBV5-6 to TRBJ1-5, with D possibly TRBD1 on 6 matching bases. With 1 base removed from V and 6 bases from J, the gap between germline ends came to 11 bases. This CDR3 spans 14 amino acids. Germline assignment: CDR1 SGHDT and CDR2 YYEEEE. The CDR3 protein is CASSLWKGGQPQHF. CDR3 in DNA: TGTGCCAGCAGCTTGTGGAAGGGGGGTCAGCCCCAGCATTTT.

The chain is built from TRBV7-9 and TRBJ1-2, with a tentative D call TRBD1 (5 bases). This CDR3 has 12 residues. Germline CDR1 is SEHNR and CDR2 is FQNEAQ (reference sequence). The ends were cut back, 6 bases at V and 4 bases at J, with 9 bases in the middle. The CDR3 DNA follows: TGTGCCAGCAGTCAGGGTCCCTATGGCTACACCTTC. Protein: CASSQGPYGYTF.

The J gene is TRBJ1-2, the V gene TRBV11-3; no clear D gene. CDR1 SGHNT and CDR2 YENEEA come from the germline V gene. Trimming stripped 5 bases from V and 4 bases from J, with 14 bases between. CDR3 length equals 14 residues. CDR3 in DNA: TGTGCCAGCAGCGCCCTGGAAGTGGGCTATGGCTACACCTTC. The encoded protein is CASSALEVGYGYTF.

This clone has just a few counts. CDR3 sequence: CASRRLALNNEQFF. The CDR3 coding sequence is TGCGCCAGCAGACGACTAGCACTTAACAATGAGCAGTTCTTC. The chain has TRBV5-1 and TRBJ2-1; TRBD2 aligns across 7 bases. With 5 bases clipped from V and 5 bases from J, the junction kept 7 bases outside the gene matches. The CDR3 covers 14 residues. The germline gives CDR1 SGHRS, CDR2 YFSETQ.

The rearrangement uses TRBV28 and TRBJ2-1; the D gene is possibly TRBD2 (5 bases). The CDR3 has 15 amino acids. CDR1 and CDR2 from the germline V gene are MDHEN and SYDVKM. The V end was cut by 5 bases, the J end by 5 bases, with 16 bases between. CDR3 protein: CASSMGLALNNEQFF. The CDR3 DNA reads TGTGCCAGCAGTATGGGATTAGCGCTTAACAATGAGCAGTTCTTC.

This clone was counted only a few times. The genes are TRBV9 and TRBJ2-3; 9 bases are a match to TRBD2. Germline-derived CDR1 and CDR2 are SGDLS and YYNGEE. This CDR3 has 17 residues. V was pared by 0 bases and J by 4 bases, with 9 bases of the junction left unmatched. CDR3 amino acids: CASSVGLSGRSADTQYF. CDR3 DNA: TGTGCCAGCAGCGTAGGACTAAGCGGGAGGTCCGCAGATACGCAGTATTTT.

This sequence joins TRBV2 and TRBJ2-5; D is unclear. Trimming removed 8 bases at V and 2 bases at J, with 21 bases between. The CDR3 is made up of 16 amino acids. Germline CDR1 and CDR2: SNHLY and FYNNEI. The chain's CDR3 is CASAPRWGMVQETQYF. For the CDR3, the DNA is TGTGCCAGCGCCCCACGGTGGGGAATGGTACAAGAGACCCAGTACTTC.

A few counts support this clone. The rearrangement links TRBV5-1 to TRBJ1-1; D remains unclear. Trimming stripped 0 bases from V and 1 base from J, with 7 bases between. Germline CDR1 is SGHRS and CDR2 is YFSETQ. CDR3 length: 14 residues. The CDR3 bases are TGCGCCAGCAGCTTGGGTCGGCAGAACACTGAAGCTTTCTTT. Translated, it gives CASSLGRQNTEAFF. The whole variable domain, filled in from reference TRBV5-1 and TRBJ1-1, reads KAGVTQTPRYLIKTRGQQVTLSCSPISGHRSVSWYQQTPGQGLQFLFEYFSETQRNKGNFPGRFSGRQFSNSRSEMNVSTLELGDSALYLCASSLGRQNTEAFFGQGTRLTVV.

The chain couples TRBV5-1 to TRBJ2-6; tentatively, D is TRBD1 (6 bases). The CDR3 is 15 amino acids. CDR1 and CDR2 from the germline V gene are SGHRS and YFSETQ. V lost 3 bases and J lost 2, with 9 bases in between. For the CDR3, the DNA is TGCGCCAGCAGCTCCCCAGGGGCTGGGGCCAACGTCCTGACTTTC. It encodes CASSSPGAGANVLTF.

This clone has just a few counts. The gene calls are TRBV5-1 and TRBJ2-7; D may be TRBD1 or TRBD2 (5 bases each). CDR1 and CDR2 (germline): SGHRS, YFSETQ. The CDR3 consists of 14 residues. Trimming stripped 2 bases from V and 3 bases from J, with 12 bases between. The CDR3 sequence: CASSFPGPNYEQYF. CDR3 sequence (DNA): TGCGCCAGCAGCTTTCCGGGGCCGAACTACGAGCAGTACTTC.

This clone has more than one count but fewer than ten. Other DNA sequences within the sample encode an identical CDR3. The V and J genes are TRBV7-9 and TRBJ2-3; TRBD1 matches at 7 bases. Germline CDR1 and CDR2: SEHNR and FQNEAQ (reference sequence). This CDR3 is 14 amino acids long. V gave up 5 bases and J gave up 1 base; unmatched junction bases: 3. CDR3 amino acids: CASSPQGGTDTQYF. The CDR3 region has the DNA TGTGCCAGCAGCCCGCAGGGGGGCACAGATACGCAGTATTTT.